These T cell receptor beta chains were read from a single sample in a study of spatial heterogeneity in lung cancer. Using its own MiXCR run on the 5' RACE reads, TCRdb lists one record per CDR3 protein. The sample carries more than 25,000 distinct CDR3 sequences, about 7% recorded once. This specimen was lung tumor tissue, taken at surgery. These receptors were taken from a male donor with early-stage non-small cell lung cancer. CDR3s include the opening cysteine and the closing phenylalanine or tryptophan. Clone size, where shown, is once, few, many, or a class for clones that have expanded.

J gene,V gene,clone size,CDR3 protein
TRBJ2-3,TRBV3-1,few,CASSQGVRRTDTQYF
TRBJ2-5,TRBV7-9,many,CASSWAETQYF
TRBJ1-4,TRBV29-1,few,CSVEDPVGNEKLFF
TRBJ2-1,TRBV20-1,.,CSARGLPGTRNEQFF
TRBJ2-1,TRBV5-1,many,CASSLNSGLNNEQFF
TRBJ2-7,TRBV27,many,CASSFRFALTLGEQYF
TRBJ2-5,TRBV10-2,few,CASKRQGAGETQYF
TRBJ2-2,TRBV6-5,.,CASSPPGARTGELFF
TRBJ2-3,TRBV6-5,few,CASSYTYEIAGGRDTQYF
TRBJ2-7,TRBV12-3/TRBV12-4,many,CASSYRSPKGEQYF
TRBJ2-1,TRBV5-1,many,CASSENSEYNEQFF
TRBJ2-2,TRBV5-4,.,CASSSTSGGPGELFF
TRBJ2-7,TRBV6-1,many,CASSHLGGTYEQYF
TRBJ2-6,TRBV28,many,CASSLTAWAGANVLTF
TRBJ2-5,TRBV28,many,CASSDGVGGYAGETQYF
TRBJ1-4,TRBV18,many,CASSPRTGDEKLFF
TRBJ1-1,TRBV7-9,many,CASSLAPQQGAVNTEAFF
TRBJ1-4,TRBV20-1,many,CSARDTDVGYEKLFF
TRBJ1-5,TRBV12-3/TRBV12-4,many,CASSLGVGTGDQPQHF
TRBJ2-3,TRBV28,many,CASSFSGLTDTQYF
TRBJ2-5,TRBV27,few,CASSLRLGETQYF
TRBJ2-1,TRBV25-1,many,CASSGAGGHGEQFF
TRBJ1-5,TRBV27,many,CASSSSGLRLQPQHF
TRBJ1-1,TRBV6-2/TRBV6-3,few,CASSYVQMNTEAFF
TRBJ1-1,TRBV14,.,CASSQGQGTEAFF
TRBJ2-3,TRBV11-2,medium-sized,CASAHEAIRGRPRSDTQYF
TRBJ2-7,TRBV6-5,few,CASAASGGPSSYEQYF
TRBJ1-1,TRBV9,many,CASSLGAGRVTEAFF
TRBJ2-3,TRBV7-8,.,CASSPPETSTDTQYF
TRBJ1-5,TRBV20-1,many,CSAPTPGSGQPQHF
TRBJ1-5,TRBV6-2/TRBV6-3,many,CASSSPSLASAQHF
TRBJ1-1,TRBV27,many,CASQTAGGSAEAFF
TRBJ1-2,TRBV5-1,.,CASSRDFYGYTF
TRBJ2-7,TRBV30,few,CAWSVSGIYEQYF
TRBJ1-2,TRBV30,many,CAWTLGWTATNYGYTF
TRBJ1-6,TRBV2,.,CASINRDFSYNSPLHF
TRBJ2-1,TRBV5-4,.,CASSKLAEPQQFF
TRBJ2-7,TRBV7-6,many,CASSLSGGVEQYF
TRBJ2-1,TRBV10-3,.,CAISGTRGSSYNEQFF
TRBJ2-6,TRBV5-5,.,CASSLVTGSSGANVLTF
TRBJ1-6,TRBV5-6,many,CASSFGGPSSYNSPLHF
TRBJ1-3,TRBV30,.,CACSAFSGNTIYF